The TCR beta chain under discussion was sequenced for a study of B cell selection in AIRE deficiency. General study points: CDR3s were shorter in shared Treg sequences, reflecting few non-templated nucleotide insertions.

The CDR3 length is 15 residues. The V and J ends lost 3 bases and 4 bases, in that order; junction bases with no gene match: 6. Germline loops: CDR1 SGDLS, CDR2 YYNGEE. To note about this clone: Its antigen remains unidentified.

Sorted regulatory T cells were CD4-positive, CD25-high and CD127-low or negative. Measured with immunoSEQ multiplex PCR; TCRdb has only the in-frame clones, and not every one. The sample gives 23,000 or so clones, roughly 91% of which show up once; 1.4% is in the top ten. This rearrangement joins TRBV9 to TRBJ2-1, with 8 bases matching TRBD2. This clonotype originated in a human donor in good health. The sample consisted of CD4+CD25+ Tregs sorted from PBMCs. The CDR3 DNA sequence: TGTGCCAGCAGCGCCCGGGCGGGGGGATACAATGAGCAGTTCTTC. This encodes CASSARAGGYNEQFF.